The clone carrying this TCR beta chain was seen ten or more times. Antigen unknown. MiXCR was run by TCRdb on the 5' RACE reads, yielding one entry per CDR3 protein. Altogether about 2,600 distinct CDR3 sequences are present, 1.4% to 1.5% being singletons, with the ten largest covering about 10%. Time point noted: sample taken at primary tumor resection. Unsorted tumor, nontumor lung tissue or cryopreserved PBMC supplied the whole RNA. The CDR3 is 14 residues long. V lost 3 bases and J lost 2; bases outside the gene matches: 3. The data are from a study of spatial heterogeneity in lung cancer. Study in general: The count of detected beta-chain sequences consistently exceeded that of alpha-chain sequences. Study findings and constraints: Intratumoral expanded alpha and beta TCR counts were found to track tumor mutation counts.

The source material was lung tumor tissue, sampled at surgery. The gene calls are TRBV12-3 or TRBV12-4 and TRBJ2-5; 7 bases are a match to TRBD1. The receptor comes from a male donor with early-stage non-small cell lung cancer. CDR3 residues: CASSFRQGQETQYF. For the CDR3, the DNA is TGTGCCAGCAGTTTTCGACAGGGACAAGAGACCCAGTACTTC.